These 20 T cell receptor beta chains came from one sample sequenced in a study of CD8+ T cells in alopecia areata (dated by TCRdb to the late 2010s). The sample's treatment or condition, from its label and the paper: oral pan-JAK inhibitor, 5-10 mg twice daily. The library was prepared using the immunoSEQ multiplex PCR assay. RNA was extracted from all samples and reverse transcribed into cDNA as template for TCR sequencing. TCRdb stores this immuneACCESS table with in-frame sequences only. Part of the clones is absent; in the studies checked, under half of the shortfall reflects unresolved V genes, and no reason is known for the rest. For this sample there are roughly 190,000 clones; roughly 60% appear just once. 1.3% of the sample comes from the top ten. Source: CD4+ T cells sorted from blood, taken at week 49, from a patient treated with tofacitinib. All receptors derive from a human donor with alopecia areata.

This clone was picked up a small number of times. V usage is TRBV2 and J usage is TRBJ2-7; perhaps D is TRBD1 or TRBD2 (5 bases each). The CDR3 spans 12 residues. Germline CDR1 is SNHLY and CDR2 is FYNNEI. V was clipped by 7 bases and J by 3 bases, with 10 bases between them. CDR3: CASMGENYEQYF. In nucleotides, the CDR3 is TGTGCCAGCATGGGGGAGAACTACGAGCAGTACTTC.

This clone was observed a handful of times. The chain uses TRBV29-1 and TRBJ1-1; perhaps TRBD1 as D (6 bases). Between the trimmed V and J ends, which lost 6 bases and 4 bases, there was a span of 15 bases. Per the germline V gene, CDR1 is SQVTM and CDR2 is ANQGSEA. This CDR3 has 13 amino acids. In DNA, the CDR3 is TGCAGCGTCCAGGGGATCGCGGTCACTGAAGCTTTCTTT. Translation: CSVQGIAVTEAFF.

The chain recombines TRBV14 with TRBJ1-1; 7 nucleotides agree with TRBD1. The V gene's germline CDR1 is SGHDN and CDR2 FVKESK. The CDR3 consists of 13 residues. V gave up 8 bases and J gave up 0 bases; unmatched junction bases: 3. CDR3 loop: CASQGQVNTEAFF. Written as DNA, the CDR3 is TGTGCCAGCCAAGGACAGGTGAACACTGAAGCTTTCTTT.

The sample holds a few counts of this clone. In nucleotides, the CDR3 is TGTGCCTGGACCCGACAGGGGGCAATAAGGCCTGAAGCTTTCTTT. Encoded protein: CAWTRQGAIRPEAFF. V gene TRBV30 combines with J gene TRBJ1-1, with 10 bases aligning to TRBD1. From germline, CDR1 is GTSNPN and CDR2 SVGIG (reference sequence). The CDR3 has 15 residues. The V segment lost 4 bases and the J segment 6 bases; nucleotides outside the gene matches: 11.

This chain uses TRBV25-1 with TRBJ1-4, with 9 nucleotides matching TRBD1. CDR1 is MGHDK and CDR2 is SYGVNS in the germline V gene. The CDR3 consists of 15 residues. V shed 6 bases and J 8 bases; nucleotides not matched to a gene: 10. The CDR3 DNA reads TGTGCCAGCAGACCCGGGACAGGGAGGCGGGAAAAACTGTTTTTT. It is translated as CASRPGTGRREKLFF.

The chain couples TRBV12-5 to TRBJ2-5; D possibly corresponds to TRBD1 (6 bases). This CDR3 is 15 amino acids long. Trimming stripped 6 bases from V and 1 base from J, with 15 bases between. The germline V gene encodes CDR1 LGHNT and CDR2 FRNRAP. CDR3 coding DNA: TGTGCTAGTGGCCAGGGGTTCCTGCCCCAAGAGACCCAGTACTTC. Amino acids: CASGQGFLPQETQYF.

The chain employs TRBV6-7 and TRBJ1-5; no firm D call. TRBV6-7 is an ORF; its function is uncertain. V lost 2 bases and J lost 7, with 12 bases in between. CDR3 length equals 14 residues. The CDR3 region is CASSYLLREQPQHF. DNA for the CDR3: TGTGCCAGCAGTTACCTGCTAAGGGAACAGCCCCAGCATTTT.

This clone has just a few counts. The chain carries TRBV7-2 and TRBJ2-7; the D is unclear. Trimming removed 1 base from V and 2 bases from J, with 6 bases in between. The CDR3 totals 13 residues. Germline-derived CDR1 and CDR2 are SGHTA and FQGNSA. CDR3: CASSLEDTYEQYF. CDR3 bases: TGTGCCAGCAGCTTAGAGGATACCTACGAGCAGTACTTC.

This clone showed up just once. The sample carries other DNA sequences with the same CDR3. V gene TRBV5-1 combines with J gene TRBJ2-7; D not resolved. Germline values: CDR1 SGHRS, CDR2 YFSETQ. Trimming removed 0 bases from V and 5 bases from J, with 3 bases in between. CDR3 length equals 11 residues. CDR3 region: CASSLVDEQYF. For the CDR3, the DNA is TGCGCCAGCAGCTTGGTAGACGAGCAGTACTTC.

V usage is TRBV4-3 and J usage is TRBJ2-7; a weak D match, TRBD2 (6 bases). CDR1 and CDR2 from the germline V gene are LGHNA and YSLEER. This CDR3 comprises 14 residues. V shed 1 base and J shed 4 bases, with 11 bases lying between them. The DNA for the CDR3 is TGCGCCAGCAGCCAAGGTTCGGGAGATTACGAGCAGTACTTC. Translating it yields CASSQGSGDYEQYF.

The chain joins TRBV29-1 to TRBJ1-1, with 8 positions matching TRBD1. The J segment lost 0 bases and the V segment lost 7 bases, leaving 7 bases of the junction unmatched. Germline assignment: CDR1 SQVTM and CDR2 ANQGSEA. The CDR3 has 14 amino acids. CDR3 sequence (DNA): TGCAGCGCCAACAGGGGGGGGCTGAACACTGAAGCTTTCTTT. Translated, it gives CSANRGGLNTEAFF.

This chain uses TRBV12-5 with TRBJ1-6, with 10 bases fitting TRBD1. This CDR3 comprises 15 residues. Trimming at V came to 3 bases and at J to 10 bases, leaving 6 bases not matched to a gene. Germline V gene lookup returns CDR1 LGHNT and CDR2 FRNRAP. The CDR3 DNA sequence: TGTGCTAGTGGTTTCCTGACAGGGGGCGCATCACCCCTCCACTTT. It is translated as CASGFLTGGASPLHF.

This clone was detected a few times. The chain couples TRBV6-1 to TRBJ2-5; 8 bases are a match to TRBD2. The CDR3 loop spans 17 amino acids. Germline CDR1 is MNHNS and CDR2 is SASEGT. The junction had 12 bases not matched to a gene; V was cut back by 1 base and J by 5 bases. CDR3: CASSEGGGGHRRETQYF. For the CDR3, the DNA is TGTGCCAGCAGTGAAGGAGGCGGGGGGCACCGCCGGGAGACCCAGTACTTC.

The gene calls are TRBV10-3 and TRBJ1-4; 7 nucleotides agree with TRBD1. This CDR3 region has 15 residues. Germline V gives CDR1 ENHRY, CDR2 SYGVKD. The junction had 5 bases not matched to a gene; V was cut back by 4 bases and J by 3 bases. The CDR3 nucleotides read TGTGCCATCAGTGGAGGGGGCGATGCTAATGAAAAACTGTTTTTT. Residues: CAISGGGDANEKLFF.

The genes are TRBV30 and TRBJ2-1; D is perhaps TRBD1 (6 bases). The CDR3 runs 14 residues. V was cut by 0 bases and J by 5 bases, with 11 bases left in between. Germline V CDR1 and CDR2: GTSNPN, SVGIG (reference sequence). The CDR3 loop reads CAWSVLQGHNEQFF. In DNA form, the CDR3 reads TGTGCCTGGAGTGTCCTACAGGGCCACAATGAGCAGTTCTTC.

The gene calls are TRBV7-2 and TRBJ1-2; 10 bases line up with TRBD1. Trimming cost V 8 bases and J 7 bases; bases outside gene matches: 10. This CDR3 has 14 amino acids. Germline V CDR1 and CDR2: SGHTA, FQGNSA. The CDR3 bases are TGTGCCAGCCACCCAGACAGGGGGCCTAGTGGCTACACCTTC. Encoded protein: CASHPDRGPSGYTF. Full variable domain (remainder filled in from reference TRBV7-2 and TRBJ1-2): GAGVSQSPSNKVTEKGKDVELRCDPISGHTALYWYRQSLGQGLEFLIYFQGNSAPDKSGLPSDRFSAERTGGSVSTLTIQRTQQEDSAVYLCASHPDRGPSGYTFGSGTRLTVV.

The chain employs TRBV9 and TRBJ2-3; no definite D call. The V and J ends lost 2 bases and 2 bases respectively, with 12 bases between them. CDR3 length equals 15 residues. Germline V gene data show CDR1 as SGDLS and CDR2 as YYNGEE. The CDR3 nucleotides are TGTGCCAGCAGCGTTCAAAGCTACGCCACAGATACGCAGTATTTT. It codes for CASSVQSYATDTQYF.

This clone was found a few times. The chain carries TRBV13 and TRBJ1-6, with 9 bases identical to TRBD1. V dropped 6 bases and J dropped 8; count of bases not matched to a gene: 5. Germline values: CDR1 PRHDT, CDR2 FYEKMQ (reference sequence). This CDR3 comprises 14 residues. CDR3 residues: CASSFGQGHSPLHF. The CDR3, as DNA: TGTGCCAGCAGTTTTGGACAGGGGCATTCACCCCTCCACTTT.

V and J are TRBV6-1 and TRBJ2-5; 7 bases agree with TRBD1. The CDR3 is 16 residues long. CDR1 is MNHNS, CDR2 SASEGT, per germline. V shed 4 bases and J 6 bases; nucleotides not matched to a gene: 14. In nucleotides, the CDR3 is TGTGCCAGCAGTGCGCGACAGGGAACGGGTATAAAGACCCAGTACTTC. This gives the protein CASSARQGTGIKTQYF.

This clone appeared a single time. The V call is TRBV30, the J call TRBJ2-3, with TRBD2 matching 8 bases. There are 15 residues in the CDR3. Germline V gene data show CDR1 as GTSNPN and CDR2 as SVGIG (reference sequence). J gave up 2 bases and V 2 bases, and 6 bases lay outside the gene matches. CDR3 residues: CAWSLASGFTDTQYF. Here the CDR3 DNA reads TGTGCCTGGAGTTTAGCTAGCGGGTTCACAGATACGCAGTATTTT.